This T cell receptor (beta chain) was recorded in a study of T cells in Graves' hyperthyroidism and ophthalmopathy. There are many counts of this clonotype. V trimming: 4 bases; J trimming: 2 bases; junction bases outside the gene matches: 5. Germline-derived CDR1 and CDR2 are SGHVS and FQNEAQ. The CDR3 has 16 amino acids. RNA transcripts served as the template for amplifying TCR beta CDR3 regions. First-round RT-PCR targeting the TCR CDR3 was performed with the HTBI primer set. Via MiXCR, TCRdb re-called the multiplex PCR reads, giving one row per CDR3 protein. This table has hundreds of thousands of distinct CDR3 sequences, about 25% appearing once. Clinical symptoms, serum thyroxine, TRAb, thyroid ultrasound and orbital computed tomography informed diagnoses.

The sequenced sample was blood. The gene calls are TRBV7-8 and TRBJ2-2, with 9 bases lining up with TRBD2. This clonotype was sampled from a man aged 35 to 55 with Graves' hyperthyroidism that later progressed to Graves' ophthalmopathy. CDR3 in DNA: TGTGCCAGCAGCTCGAGACTAGCGGCTAACACCGGGGAGCTGTTTTTT. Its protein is CASSSRLAANTGELFF.